This T cell receptor beta chain was sequenced in a study of control samples from healthy donors and cancer patients. Here immunoSEQ multiplex PCR was the method, and the copy in TCRdb shows in-frame clones only, minus some. Counted here are about 89,000 clones, around nine tenths occurring once; the ten biggest clones make up around 21%. Germline lookup yields CDR1 SGHVS and CDR2 FQNEAQ. Trimming pared 4 bases from V and 4 bases from J, leaving 9 bases between. The CDR3 spans 13 residues. The TCR sequence derives from a man between 25 and 39 years old in good health. The sample consisted of blood. This chain uses TRBV7-8 with TRBJ2-3, with unresolved D. CDR3 in amino acids: CASSWVRSDTQYF. The CDR3 DNA reads as TGTGCCAGCAGCTGGGTTAGATCAGATACGCAGTATTTT.